These 29 T cell receptor beta chains share one sample of origin, sequenced in a study of cytomegalovirus exposure and HLA in healthy donors (dated by TCRdb to about 2017). The library was built by means of the immunoSEQ multiplex PCR assay. What TCRdb holds here is the immuneACCESS table cut down to in-frame rearrangements. Part of the clones is not present; checked against another copy, under half of the missing clones reflect an unresolved V gene, and the others are unexplained. The sample profile shows tens of thousands of clones; around 94% of them were found once. The top ten constitute about 2.1% of the sample. The sample comprised PBMCs. The source of these receptors is a man aged 18 to 30 in good health and CMV-seronegative.

This chain joins TRBV9 and TRBJ1-1, with TRBD1 matching over 7 bases. The CDR3 extends over 14 amino acids. CDR1 SGDLS and CDR2 YYNGEE come from the germline V gene. The trim removed 2 bases at V and 1 base at J, leaving 2 bases unmatched. The CDR3 nucleotides read TGTGCCAGCAGCGTGGCAGGGGGGAACACTGAAGCTTTCTTT. Its translation: CASSVAGGNTEAFF.

This chain joins TRBV25-1 and TRBJ1-2, with a possible D match to TRBD1 (6 bases). CDR1 is MGHDK and CDR2 is SYGVNS in the germline V gene. The CDR3 is 13 residues long. V was pared by 9 bases and J by 8 bases, with 19 bases between. CDR3 amino acids: CASISTGKGGYTF. The CDR3 bases are TGTGCCAGTATATCGACAGGCAAGGGAGGCTACACCTTC.

The chain combines TRBV5-1 with TRBJ2-7; 10 bases map to TRBD2. Looked up from germline, CDR1 is SGHRS and CDR2 is YFSETQ. The V segment lost 0 bases and the J segment 6 bases; nucleotides outside the gene matches: 6. The CDR3 extends over 15 amino acids. CDR3 sequence: CASSLEPSGSLEQYF. The CDR3 bases are TGCGCCAGCAGCTTGGAACCTAGCGGGAGTCTCGAGCAGTACTTC.

The V and J genes are TRBV5-1 and TRBJ1-1, with D tentatively TRBD1 (6 bases). The germline CDR1 and CDR2 sequences are SGHRS and YFSETQ. V dropped 0 bases and J dropped 6 bases, with 15 bases sitting between them. CDR3 length: 15 residues. The CDR3: CASSLEGRGYSEAFF. DNA for the CDR3: TGCGCCAGCAGCTTGGAGGGCAGGGGATATTCTGAAGCTTTCTTT.

The chain employs TRBV19 and TRBJ2-2; TRBD2 aligns across 8 bases. J lost 6 bases, V lost 6 bases, and 3 bases had no gene match. The CDR3 spans 13 residues. The germline gives CDR1 LNHDA, CDR2 SQIVND (reference sequence). CDR3 nucleotide sequence: TGTGCCAGTAGCGTACTAGCGGCCGGGGAGCTGTTTTTT. Amino acid sequence: CASSVLAAGELFF.

This clone has a single count. The chain combines TRBV7-9 with TRBJ2-1; a possible D gene is TRBD2 (6 bases). Trimming left V 2 bases short and J 5 bases short, with 13 bases between. This CDR3 comprises 15 residues. Germline CDR1 is SEHNR and CDR2 is FQNEAQ (reference sequence). CDR3 loop: CASSLFGGSDNEQFF. In DNA form, the CDR3 reads TGTGCCAGCAGCTTATTCGGGGGTTCCGACAATGAGCAGTTCTTC.

The J gene is TRBJ2-7, the V gene TRBV7-2; possible D gene TRBD2, 5 bases. Germline loops: CDR1 SGHTA, CDR2 FQGNSA. Trimming pared 2 bases from V and 6 bases from J, leaving 8 bases between. This CDR3 region has 12 residues. The CDR3 protein is CASSLQGSEQYF. The CDR3 DNA reads as TGTGCCAGCAGCTTACAAGGGAGCGAGCAGTACTTC.

This clone was found once. The V gene is TRBV6-6, the J gene TRBJ1-5; D unresolved. This CDR3 region has 14 residues. V was shortened by 6 bases and J by 6 bases, with 15 bases between the two germline ends. Per germline, CDR1 MNHNY and CDR2 SVGAGI (reference sequence). CDR3 sequence: CASSRYTGGQPQHF. For the CDR3, the DNA is TGTGCCAGCAGCCGTTACACCGGAGGTCAGCCCCAGCATTTT.

The CDR3 sequence is CASSLDWANTDTQYF. CDR3 nucleotide sequence: TGTGCCAGCAGCTTAGATTGGGCAAACACAGATACGCAGTATTTT. This rearrangement joins TRBV11-2 to TRBJ2-3; D unresolved. Germline loops: CDR1 SGHAT, CDR2 FQNNGV. The germline V and J ends were trimmed by 0 bases and 2 bases, with 9 bases remaining between them. The CDR3 runs to 15 residues.

This clone was counted once. The chain joins TRBV5-5 to TRBJ2-3, with 7 nucleotides matching TRBD1. V trimming: 4 bases; J trimming: 3 bases; junction bases outside the gene matches: 2. The CDR3 totals 13 residues. Germline-derived CDR1 and CDR2 are SGHKS and YYEKEE (reference sequence). CDR3 protein: CASSLQGTDTQYF. CDR3 DNA: TGTGCCAGCAGCCTACAGGGGACAGATACGCAGTATTTT.

CDR3 amino acids: CASSLGQTGSGANVLTF. Written as DNA, the CDR3 is TGTGCCAGCAGCCTAGGACAGACTGGCTCTGGGGCCAACGTCCTGACTTTC. The rearrangement uses TRBV11-3 and TRBJ2-6; D is possibly TRBD1 (6 bases). In germline, CDR1 is SGHNT, CDR2 YENEEA. The CDR3 length is 17 residues. V lost 5 bases to trimming and J lost 0 bases, with 14 bases between them.

The genes are TRBV7-9 and TRBJ2-3, with D possibly being TRBD2 (5 bases). The germline V and J ends were trimmed by 3 bases and 2 bases, with 9 bases remaining between them. CDR1 SEHNR and CDR2 FQNEAQ come from the germline V gene (reference sequence). The CDR3 is 14 residues long. The CDR3 sequence is CASSLTTSTDTQYF. In nucleotides, the CDR3 is TGTGCCAGCAGCTTGACTACATCCACAGATACGCAGTATTTT. Using reference TRBV7-9 and TRBJ2-3 for the parts outside the CDR3, the full variable domain is DTGVSQNPRHKITKRGQNVTFRCDPISEHNRLYWYRQTLGQGPEFLTYFQNEAQLEKSRLLSDRFSAERPKGSFSTLEIQRTEQGDSAMYLCASSLTTSTDTQYFGPGTRLTVL.

The V gene is TRBV7-6, the J gene TRBJ2-5; D perhaps matches TRBD2 (5 bases). Germline V lookup: CDR1 SGHVS, CDR2 FNYEAQ. Trimming removed 1 base at V and 2 bases at J, with 11 bases between. The CDR3 loop spans 15 amino acids. For the CDR3, the DNA is TGTGCCAGCAGCTTAGAGGCGGAGCGGCAAGAGACCCAGTACTTC. The encoded protein is CASSLEAERQETQYF.

The rearrangement uses TRBV19 and TRBJ2-5; the match to TRBD1 covers 7 bases. The CDR3 runs to 15 residues. Per the germline V gene, CDR1 is LNHDA and CDR2 is SQIVND (reference sequence). V was pared by 5 bases and J by 4 bases, with 10 bases of the junction left unmatched. CDR3: CASSPSGTVAETQYF. CDR3 nucleotides: TGTGCCAGTAGTCCATCCGGGACAGTAGCAGAGACCCAGTACTTC.

The genes are TRBV28 and TRBJ2-7, with D possibly being TRBD2 (6 bases). CDR3 size: 17 residues. Germline CDR1 MDHEN, CDR2 SYDVKM. V lost 6 bases to trimming and J lost 1 base, with 22 bases between them. The chain's CDR3 is CASRDLGGAGGSYEQYF. The CDR3 DNA reads TGTGCCAGCAGAGACTTGGGGGGAGCGGGTGGTTCCTACGAGCAGTACTTC.

This chain uses TRBV5-1 with TRBJ2-7; tentative D call: TRBD1 (6 bases). The CDR3 covers 14 residues. CDR1 and CDR2 (germline): SGHRS, YFSETQ. Trimming took off 4 bases at V and 2 bases at J, with 13 bases between the two ends. The CDR3 DNA sequence: TGCGCCAGCAGCAAAACAGGGAATGCCTACGAGCAGTACTTC. This translates into CASSKTGNAYEQYF.

Only one count was recorded for this clone. The chain uses TRBV6-5 and TRBJ1-2; D not resolved. The germline gives CDR1 MNHEY, CDR2 SVGAGI. V shed 0 bases and J shed 8 bases, with 13 bases lying between them. The CDR3 has 14 amino acids. Here the CDR3 reads CASSYSTTREGYTF. The CDR3 DNA reads TGTGCCAGCAGTTACTCGACTACAAGAGAAGGCTACACCTTC.

The V and J genes are TRBV5-1 and TRBJ1-1; the D gene is possibly TRBD1 (5 bases). Trimming removed 0 bases from V and 2 bases from J, with 11 bases in between. The CDR3 loop spans 15 amino acids. CDR1 and CDR2 from the germline V gene are SGHRS and YFSETQ. This CDR3 reads CASSLDGGVNTEAFF. The CDR3 bases are TGCGCCAGCAGCTTGGACGGGGGAGTTAACACTGAAGCTTTCTTT.

The chain has TRBV5-6 and TRBJ2-2; no firm D call. CDR1 is SGHDT and CDR2 is YYEEEE in the germline V gene. The CDR3 contains 13 residues. The V end lost 4 bases, the J end lost 1 base, and 5 bases lay between the germline ends. The DNA for the CDR3 is TGTGCCAGCAGCACTTGGAACACCGGGGAGCTGTTTTTT. Protein sequence: CASSTWNTGELFF.

The chain carries TRBV7-7 and TRBJ2-7; the match to TRBD2 covers 9 bases. CDR1 SSHAT and CDR2 FNYEAQ come from the germline V gene (reference sequence). V shed 6 bases, J shed 4 bases, and the junction held 10 bases outside the gene matches. CDR3 length equals 15 residues. The CDR3 loop reads CASRHGLAHRYEQYF. CDR3 nucleotide sequence: TGTGCCAGCAGACATGGACTAGCGCATAGATACGAGCAGTACTTC.

The chain employs TRBV5-1 and TRBJ2-1, with D tentatively TRBD2 (5 bases). V was shortened by 4 bases and J by 1 base, with 12 bases between the two germline ends. Germline lookup yields CDR1 SGHRS and CDR2 YFSETQ. This CDR3 is built from 15 residues. DNA of the CDR3: TGCGCCAGCAGCCCCATGCCGGGGTCCTACAATGAGCAGTTCTTC. Translation: CASSPMPGSYNEQFF.

The chain employs TRBV5-1 and TRBJ1-5, with a tentative D call TRBD1 (6 bases). V lost 0 bases, J lost 8 bases, and 18 bases lay in between. The CDR3 runs to 16 residues. CDR1 is SGHRS and CDR2 is YFSETQ in the germline V gene. CDR3 bases: TGCGCCAGCAGCTTGGGGGGACATGGATTCGGGGAGCCCCAGCATTTT. As protein: CASSLGGHGFGEPQHF. Full variable domain (rest looked up from reference TRBV5-1 and TRBJ1-5): KAGVTQTPRYLIKTRGQQVTLSCSPISGHRSVSWYQQTPGQGLQFLFEYFSETQRNKGNFPGRFSGRQFSNSRSEMNVSTLELGDSALYLCASSLGGHGFGEPQHFGDGTRLSIL.

CDR3 coding DNA: TGTGCCAGCAGCAATAGCGAGAATGAGCAGTTCTTC. It specifies CASSNSENEQFF. The chain uses TRBV21-1 and TRBJ2-1; no check of the table's D call, TRBD2, against the DNA was made. TRBV21-1 is a pseudogene. CDR3 size: 12 residues.

The chain is built from TRBV7-2 and TRBJ2-3; no firm D call. V gave up 5 bases and J gave up 2 bases, with 5 bases separating them. The CDR3 totals 12 residues. The germline CDR1 and CDR2 sequences are SGHTA and FQGNSA. CDR3: CASSTYTDTQYF. The CDR3 DNA is TGTGCCAGCAGCACCTACACAGATACGCAGTATTTT. Variable domain in full (rest from reference TRBV7-2 and TRBJ2-3): GAGVSQSPSNKVTEKGKDVELRCDPISGHTALYWYRQSLGQGLEFLIYFQGNSAPDKSGLPSDRFSAERTGGSVSTLTIQRTQQEDSAVYLCASSTYTDTQYFGPGTRLTVL.

The genes are TRBV2 and TRBJ2-1, with 7 bases that match TRBD2. V trimming: 8 bases; J trimming: 6 bases; junction bases outside the gene matches: 7. Germline V gene sequence: CDR1 SNHLY, CDR2 FYNNEI. The CDR3 is 13 residues long. CDR3 amino acids: CASRGLAVNEQFF. The DNA of the CDR3 is TGTGCCAGCCGAGGGCTAGCGGTCAATGAGCAGTTCTTC.

The chain employs TRBV19 and TRBJ1-5; TRBD1 agrees at 7 bases. The CDR3 length is 14 residues. V lost 7 bases and J lost 3; bases outside the gene matches: 6. The germline gives CDR1 LNHDA, CDR2 SQIVND (reference sequence). CDR3 loop: CASTRGQLNQPQHF. The CDR3 DNA follows: TGTGCCAGTACCCGGGGACAGCTCAATCAGCCCCAGCATTTT. The full variable domain, completed using reference TRBV19 and TRBJ1-5, is DGGITQSPKYLFRKEGQNVTLSCEQNLNHDAMYWYRQDPGQGLRLIYYSQIVNDFQKGDIAEGYSVSREKKESFPLTVTSAQKNPTAFYLCASTRGQLNQPQHFGDGTRLSIL.

J is TRBJ2-7 and V is TRBV6-6, with D hard to call. This CDR3 has 15 residues. V dropped 2 bases and J dropped 2 bases, with 13 bases sitting between them. Germline V lookup: CDR1 MNHNY, CDR2 SVGAGI (reference sequence). This CDR3 reads CASSYGPGIPYEQYF. The CDR3 DNA follows: TGTGCCAGCAGTTACGGTCCAGGTATCCCCTACGAGCAGTACTTC.

This clone appeared once. The chain carries TRBV19 and TRBJ2-7; 11 nucleotides line up with TRBD2. The CDR3 spans 15 residues. CDR1 LNHDA and CDR2 SQIVND come from the germline V gene (reference sequence). Trimming at V came to 4 bases and at J to 0 bases, leaving 2 bases not matched to a gene. CDR3: CASSRGLADSYEQYF. The CDR3 nucleotides read TGTGCCAGTAGTAGGGGACTAGCGGACTCCTACGAGCAGTACTTC. Full variable domain (remainder filled in from reference TRBV19 and TRBJ2-7): DGGITQSPKYLFRKEGQNVTLSCEQNLNHDAMYWYRQDPGQGLRLIYYSQIVNDFQKGDIAEGYSVSREKKESFPLTVTSAQKNPTAFYLCASSRGLADSYEQYFGPGTRLTVT.

This chain connects TRBV5-1 to TRBJ2-5; TRBD2 is a possible D gene (6 bases). The germline CDR1 and CDR2 sequences are SGHRS and YFSETQ. Trimming removed 7 bases from V and 2 bases from J, with 21 bases in between. This CDR3 has 16 residues. CDR3 protein: CASSKRLVGGQETQYF. The CDR3 DNA reads as TGCGCCAGCTCCAAGCGACTAGTTGGGGGTCAAGAGACCCAGTACTTC. Combining the CDR3 with reference TRBV5-1 and TRBJ2-5 gives the whole variable domain KAGVTQTPRYLIKTRGQQVTLSCSPISGHRSVSWYQQTPGQGLQFLFEYFSETQRNKGNFPGRFSGRQFSNSRSEMNVSTLELGDSALYLCASSKRLVGGQETQYFGPGTRLLVL.